This T cell receptor (beta chain) was sequenced during a study of blood T cell repertoires in COVID-19. At the level of the study: Sites in the United States, Italy and Spain provided acute and convalescent COVID-19 samples.

Original processing notes: Reference gene primer amplification yielded estimated nucleated cell counts. Libraries were prepared by immunoSEQ multiplex PCR; TCRdb keeps only in-frame clonotypes and omits some of them. V and J calls and clone size are given by that table; D and trimming were obtained from the DNA. Seen here are under 250,000 clones, more than 70% observed once, and the top ten hold approximately 6%. Enrollment of patients from Seattle took place during active infection, with longitudinal follow-up. Trimming removed 2 bases at V and 5 bases at J, with 10 bases between. Germline loops: CDR1 SQVTM, CDR2 ANQGSEA. The CDR3 runs to 13 residues.

The sequence was obtained from a woman of 80 years or more with COVID-19, enrolled during active disease. The V and J genes are TRBV29-1 and TRBJ2-1, with D perhaps matching TRBD1 (5 bases). Source material: peripheral blood. The CDR3 DNA follows: TGCAGCGTTGAAAAGACAGCTAACAATGAGCAGTTCTTC. It codes for CSVEKTANNEQFF.